The 11 T cell receptor beta chains in this list originate from one sample, sequenced in a study of blood T cell repertoires in COVID-19. Libraries were prepared by immunoSEQ multiplex PCR; TCRdb keeps only in-frame clonotypes and omits some of them. The sample carries roughly 230,000 clones, roughly four fifths recorded once. The sample comprised peripheral blood. These receptors all come from a man aged 50-59 years with active or convalescent COVID-19.

This clone has a single count. This chain uses TRBV7-8 with TRBJ2-3, with 12 bases that match TRBD1. Looked up from germline, CDR1 is SGHVS and CDR2 is FQNEAQ. The ends lost 1 base at V and 4 bases at J; junction bases unmatched: 6. The CDR3 contains 17 residues. The CDR3 DNA follows: TGTGCCAGCAGCTTAGAGATGGGACAGGGGGCCGCAGATACGCAGTATTTT. Its protein product is CASSLEMGQGAADTQYF.

The CDR3 DNA reads TGTGCCAGCAGGACACAGGCCACGAACACCGGGGAGCTGTTTTTT. The encoded protein is CASRTQATNTGELFF. The rearrangement links TRBV6-5 to TRBJ2-2, with a possible D match to TRBD1 (5 bases). V was trimmed by 6 bases and J by 0 bases, leaving 11 bases between them. Germline CDR1 MNHEY, CDR2 SVGAGI. The CDR3 totals 15 residues.

The CDR3 region has the DNA TGTGCCACCAGTGATTTGGGTCGGGGAACAGATACGCAGTATTTT. Translating it yields CATSDLGRGTDTQYF. The rearrangement joins TRBV24-1 to TRBJ2-3; D may be TRBD2 (5 bases). V lost 0 bases, J lost 3 bases, and 9 bases lay in between. Looked up from germline, CDR1 is KGHDR and CDR2 is SFDVKD. CDR3 length: 15 amino acids.

The chain recombines TRBV5-6 with TRBJ2-1; 10 bases are shared with TRBD2. The CDR3 contains 17 residues. Germline V lookup: CDR1 SGHDT, CDR2 YYEEEE. V shed 4 bases, J shed 5 bases, and the junction held 12 bases outside the gene matches. This CDR3 is CASSRPAKAGGNNEQFF. In nucleotides, the CDR3 is TGTGCCAGCAGCAGACCCGCGAAAGCGGGGGGGAACAATGAGCAGTTCTTC.

There are a few counts of this clone. This chain links TRBV28 with TRBJ1-1; 8 bases fit TRBD1. V lost 5 bases, J lost 1 base, and 18 bases stayed unmatched. Germline CDR1 is MDHEN and CDR2 is SYDVKM. This CDR3 has 19 residues. This CDR3 is CASSPGTYVGTGENTEAFF. The CDR3, as DNA: TGTGCCAGCAGTCCCGGGACCTATGTGGGGACAGGAGAGAACACTGAAGCTTTCTTT.

The sample holds one count of this clone. V gene TRBV5-6 combines with J gene TRBJ1-1; D gene ambiguous. The CDR3 consists of 14 residues. V was trimmed by 1 base and J by 0 bases, leaving 7 bases between them. Germline V gives CDR1 SGHDT, CDR2 YYEEEE. Here the CDR3 reads CASSLTVMNTEAFF. The CDR3 coding sequence is TGTGCCAGCAGCTTGACGGTCATGAACACTGAAGCTTTCTTT.

The CDR3 nucleotides read TGTGCCAGCAGTGATCAACGACGGGGGAGCACTGAAGCTTTCTTT. Protein product: CASSDQRRGSTEAFF. The genes are TRBV2 and TRBJ1-1; maybe TRBD1 (5 bases). The germline V gene has CDR1 SNHLY and CDR2 FYNNEI. This CDR3 spans 15 amino acids. Trimming stripped 3 bases from V and 4 bases from J, with 15 bases between.

The CDR3 region is CASRLPDWLSSYEQYF. In nucleotides, the CDR3 is TGTGCAAGTCGCCTCCCGGACTGGTTAAGCTCCTACGAGCAGTACTTC. The chain is built from TRBV12-2 and TRBJ2-7; TRBD2, the table's D call, lacks a check against the DNA. TRBV12-2 corresponds to a pseudogene. The CDR3 is 16 amino acids.

The chain employs TRBV7-3 and TRBJ1-2; D unclear. The CDR3 is 15 residues long. V lost 1 base and J lost 8, with 17 bases in between. Germline V gene data show CDR1 as SGHTA and CDR2 as FQGTGA. CDR3 sequence: CASSLNSQAYTGYTF. DNA of the CDR3: TGTGCCAGCAGCTTAAATTCCCAGGCTTATACAGGCTACACCTTC.

The chain carries TRBV12-3 or TRBV12-4 and TRBJ2-3; no definite D call. The CDR3 has 13 amino acids. Trimming shortened V by 3 bases and J by 4 bases, and 8 bases separated the two germline ends. The DNA of the CDR3 is TGTGCCAGCAGTTTTCTCCCCGCAGATACGCAGTATTTT. It specifies CASSFLPADTQYF.

The chain is built from TRBV13 and TRBJ1-1; D might be TRBD1 (6 bases). This CDR3 has 14 amino acids. Trimming stripped 5 bases from V and 8 bases from J, with 18 bases between. In germline, CDR1 is PRHDT, CDR2 FYEKMQ (reference sequence). The chain's CDR3 is CASSAGETGQEAFF. CDR3 in DNA: TGTGCCAGCAGCGCAGGGGAGACAGGTCAGGAAGCTTTCTTT.